This T cell receptor beta chain was identified during a study of shared clonotypes between healthy human individuals. Findings and limits, study-wide: Clonotypes shared by all four donors outscored non-shared clonotypes in generation probability.

This CDR3 contains 16 residues. Germline V gene data show CDR1 as MNHEY and CDR2 as SMNVEV (reference sequence). The ends lost 0 bases at V and 4 bases at J; junction bases unmatched: 6. Clones were read by immunoSEQ multiplex PCR, and TCRdb kept only the in-frame ones, dropping some. Of some 95,000 clones in the sample, roughly 69% were seen once. This clone was counted between two and nine times. The antigen is undetermined. The sequencing sample was made of memory CD8+ T cells sorted from blood. The subset denotes: CD45RO+ cells pooled with CCR7-negative TemRA cells. The sequence derives from a man between 25 and 39 years old in good health. This chain links TRBV27 with TRBJ2-5; 9 nucleotides line up with TRBD1. In DNA, the CDR3 is TGTGCCAGCAGTTTATCTGGGACAGGGTTTGGAGAGACCCAGTACTTC. Encoded protein: CASSLSGTGFGETQYF.